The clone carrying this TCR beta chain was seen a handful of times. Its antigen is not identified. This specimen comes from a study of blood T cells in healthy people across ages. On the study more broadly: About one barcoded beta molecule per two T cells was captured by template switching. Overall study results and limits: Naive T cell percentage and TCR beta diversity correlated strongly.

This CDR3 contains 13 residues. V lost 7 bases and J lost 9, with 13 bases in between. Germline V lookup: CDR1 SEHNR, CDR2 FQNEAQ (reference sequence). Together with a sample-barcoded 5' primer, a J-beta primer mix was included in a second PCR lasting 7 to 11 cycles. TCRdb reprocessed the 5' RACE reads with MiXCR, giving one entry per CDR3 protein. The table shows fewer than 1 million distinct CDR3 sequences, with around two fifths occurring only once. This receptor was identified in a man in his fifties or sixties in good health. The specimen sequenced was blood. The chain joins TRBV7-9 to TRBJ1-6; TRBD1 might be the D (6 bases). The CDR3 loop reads CASTTGPRSPLHF. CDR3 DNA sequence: TGTGCCAGCACGACAGGACCTCGTTCACCCCTCCACTTT.